These T cell receptor beta chains were read from a single sample in a study of blood T cell repertoires in COVID-19. Clones were sequenced by immunoSEQ multiplex PCR, and TCRdb holds only the in-frame ones, with some missing. Of about 70,000 clones listed, roughly four fifths are singletons. Material for sequencing was peripheral blood. These receptors came from a woman aged 70-85 years with acute or convalescent COVID-19. The CDR3 runs from the conserved cysteine through the conserved F or W. Each record gives: clone size, V gene, D gene, J gene, CDR3 protein, CDR3 DNA. A D gene is named only where the DNA matches it firmly. Some rows have no size entry. The others give once, few or many, or a class for an expanded clone.

.,TRBV7-2,TRBD1,TRBJ2-7,CASSRNFLGQGLNEQYF,TGTGCCAGCAGCCGGAACTTCTTGGGACAGGGCCTGAACGAGCAGTACTTC
.,TRBV5-1,.,TRBJ2-2,CASSLFGGMDTGEPFF,TGCGCCAGCAGCTTATTCGGCGGGATGGACACCGGGGAGCCGTTTTTT
.,TRBV7-9,.,TRBJ2-2,CASSLEGLYTGELFF,TGTGCCAGCAGCTTAGAGGGGCTGTACACCGGGGAGCTGTTTTTT
.,TRBV7-8,.,TRBJ1-5,CASSQQGSSNQPQHF,TGTGCCAGCAGCCAACAGGGCTCGAGCAATCAGCCCCAGCATTTT
.,TRBV27,.,TRBJ2-1,CASSRGGGSSYNEQFF,TGTGCCAGCAGTAGAGGGGGGGGGAGCTCCTACAATGAGCAGTTCTTC
.,TRBV5-1,.,TRBJ2-3,CASSLDVGVTDTQYF,TGCGCCAGCAGCTTGGACGTGGGAGTAACAGATACGCAGTATTTT
.,TRBV10-1,.,TRBJ1-1,CASSEGGITEAFF,TGCGCCAGCAGTGAGGGGGGGATTACTGAAGCTTTCTTT
.,TRBV12-3/TRBV12-4,.,TRBJ1-6,CASSFNQNSPLHF,TGTGCCAGCAGTTTTAATCAGAATTCACCCCTCCACTTT
.,TRBV28,TRBD2,TRBJ2-7,CASRRSGRNLGEQYF,TGTGCCAGCAGACGGAGCGGGAGGAATCTCGGCGAGCAGTACTTC
.,TRBV5-1,.,TRBJ2-1,CASNRVDASYNEQFF,TGCGCCAGCAACAGGGTAGACGCCTCCTACAATGAGCAGTTCTTC
.,TRBV5-4,.,TRBJ2-7,CASSLQAEQYF,TGTGCCAGCAGCTTGCAGGCGGAGCAGTACTTC
.,TRBV28,TRBD1,TRBJ1-2,CASTGTGGRLGGYTF,TGTGCCAGTACCGGGACAGGGGGGAGGTTAGGTGGCTACACCTTC
.,TRBV18,.,TRBJ1-1,CASSPQSKGDTEAFF,TGTGCCAGCTCACCACAGAGCAAGGGGGACACTGAAGCTTTCTTT
.,TRBV27,TRBD1,TRBJ1-5,CASSPGTGTNQPQHF,TGTGCCAGCAGTCCCGGGACAGGGACTAATCAGCCCCAGCATTTT
few,TRBV27,TRBD1,TRBJ2-7,CASSSLFSGTGLKEQYF,TGTGCCAGCAGTTCGCTCTTCTCGGGGACAGGGTTGAAGGAGCAGTACTTC
.,TRBV18,.,TRBJ2-2,CASSDQGSANTGELFF,TGTGCCAGCTCCGACCAGGGGTCTGCGAACACCGGGGAGCTGTTTTTT
once,TRBV6-5,.,TRBJ2-3,CASSYVGERSDTQYF,TGTGCCAGCAGTTACGTCGGGGAGCGATCAGATACGCAGTATTTT
once,TRBV11-2,TRBD1,TRBJ2-7,CASRLDRGTYEQYF,TGTGCCAGCAGGCTGGACAGGGGAACCTACGAGCAGTACTTC
.,TRBV6-5,TRBD1,TRBJ1-1,CASGQGIMNTEAFF,TGTGCCAGCGGACAGGGAATTATGAACACTGAAGCTTTCTTT
.,TRBV15,TRBD1,TRBJ1-3,CATSSMTGGSGNTIYF,TGTGCCACCAGCAGCATGACAGGGGGTTCTGGAAACACCATATATTTT
.,TRBV28,.,TRBJ2-7,CASSLGSVASYEQYF,TGTGCCAGCAGCCTCGGGTCAGTCGCGTCCTACGAGCAGTACTTC
.,TRBV9,.,TRBJ2-7,CASSPGRGSYEQYF,TGTGCCAGCAGCCCGGGTAGGGGCTCCTACGAGCAGTACTTC